This TCR beta chain was identified in a study of T cell responses to AZD1222 COVID-19 vaccine. Study as a whole: Second doses were pooled across both intervals (about 4 or about 12 weeks). General observations from the study: Sampling that yielded the repertoires occurred only after the peak T cell response. Donors, mostly white British, included more females; clonal diversity was possibly underestimated. Spike-specific TCR breadth and depth went up after people got two AZD1222 doses.

Worth noting for this clone: The antigen is undetermined.

The CDR3 is made up of 18 amino acids. Trimming took off 6 bases at V and 2 bases at J, with 20 bases between the two ends. Germline CDR1 reads MNHEY; CDR2 reads SMNVEV (reference sequence). Produced via immunoSEQ multiplex PCR; TCRdb's table is partial and in-frame only. The top ten hold roughly 22% of the sample, which has under 75,000 clones, 85% seen once. The V call is TRBV27, the J call TRBJ2-6; possible D gene TRBD2, 5 bases. Sequenced here: peripheral blood, sampled on day 0 of AZD1222 vaccination. The TCR was taken from an adult in good health. The DNA for the CDR3 is TGTGCCAGCAGCCTTTGGGCTTACGGGGATGCTGGGGCCAACGTCCTGACTTTC. It encodes CASSLWAYGDAGANVLTF.